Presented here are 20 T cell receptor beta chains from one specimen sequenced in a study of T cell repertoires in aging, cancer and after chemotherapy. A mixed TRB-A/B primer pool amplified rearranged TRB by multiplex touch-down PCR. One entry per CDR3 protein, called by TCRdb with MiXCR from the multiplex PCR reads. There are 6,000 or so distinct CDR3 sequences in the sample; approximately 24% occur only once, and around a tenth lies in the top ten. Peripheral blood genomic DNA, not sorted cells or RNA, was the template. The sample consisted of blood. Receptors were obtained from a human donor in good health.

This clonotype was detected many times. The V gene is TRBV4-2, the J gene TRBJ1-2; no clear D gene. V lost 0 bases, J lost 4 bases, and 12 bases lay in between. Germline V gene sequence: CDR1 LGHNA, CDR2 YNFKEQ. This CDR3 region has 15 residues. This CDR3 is CASSQDLATVYGYTF. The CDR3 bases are TGTGCCAGCAGCCAAGATTTGGCAACAGTCTATGGCTACACCTTC.

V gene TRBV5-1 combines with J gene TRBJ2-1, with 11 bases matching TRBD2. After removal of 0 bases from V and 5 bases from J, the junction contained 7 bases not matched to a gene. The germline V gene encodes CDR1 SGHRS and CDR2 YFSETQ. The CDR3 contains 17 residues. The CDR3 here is CASSLEPGLAAHNEQFF. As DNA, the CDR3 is TGCGCCAGCAGCTTGGAGCCGGGACTAGCGGCGCACAATGAGCAGTTCTTC. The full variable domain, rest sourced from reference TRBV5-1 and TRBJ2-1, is KAGVTQTPRYLIKTRGQQVTLSCSPISGHRSVSWYQQTPGQGLQFLFEYFSETQRNKGNFPGRFSGRQFSNSRSEMNVSTLELGDSALYLCASSLEPGLAAHNEQFFGPGTRLTVL.

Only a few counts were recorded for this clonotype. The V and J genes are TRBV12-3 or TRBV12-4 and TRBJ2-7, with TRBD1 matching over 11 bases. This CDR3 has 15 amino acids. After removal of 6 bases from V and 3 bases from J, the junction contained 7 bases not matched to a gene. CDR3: CASSADRGLFYEQYF. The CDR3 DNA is TGTGCCAGCAGCGCGGACAGGGGGCTGTTCTACGAGCAGTACTTC.

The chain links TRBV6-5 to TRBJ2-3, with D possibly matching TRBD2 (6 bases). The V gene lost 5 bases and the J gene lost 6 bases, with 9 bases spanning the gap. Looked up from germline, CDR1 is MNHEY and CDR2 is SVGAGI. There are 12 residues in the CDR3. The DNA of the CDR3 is TGTGCCAGCAGTCATGGGGGGGATACGCAGTATTTT. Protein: CASSHGGDTQYF.

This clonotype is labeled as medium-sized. The chain's CDR3 is CASADGNNEKLFF. CDR3 bases: TGTGCCAGCGCAGACGGAAATAATGAAAAACTGTTTTTT. The J gene is TRBJ1-4, the V gene TRBV7-6; D call uncertain. V was cut by 8 bases and J by 4 bases, with 11 bases left in between. CDR3 length equals 13 residues. Germline V lookup: CDR1 SGHVS, CDR2 FNYEAQ. Combining the CDR3 with reference TRBV7-6 and TRBJ1-4 gives the whole variable domain GAGVSQSPRYKVTKRGQDVALRCDPISGHVSLYWYRQALGQGPEFLTYFNYEAQQDKSGLPNDRFSAERPEGSISTLTIQRTEQRDSAMYRCASADGNNEKLFFGSGTQLSVL.

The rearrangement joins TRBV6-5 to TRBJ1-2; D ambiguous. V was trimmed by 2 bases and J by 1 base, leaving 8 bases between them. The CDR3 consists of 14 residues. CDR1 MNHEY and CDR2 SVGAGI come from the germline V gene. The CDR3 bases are TGTGCCAGCAGTTACCGTAGACTTAACTATGGCTACACCTTC. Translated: CASSYRRLNYGYTF.

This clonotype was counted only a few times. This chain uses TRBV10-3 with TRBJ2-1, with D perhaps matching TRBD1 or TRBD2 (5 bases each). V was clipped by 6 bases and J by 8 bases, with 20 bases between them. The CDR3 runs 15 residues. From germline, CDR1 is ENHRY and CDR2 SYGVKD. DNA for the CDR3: TGTGCCATCAGGAAGGGGTCTAGCTCGATCGATGAGCAGTTCTTC. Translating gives CAIRKGSSSIDEQFF.

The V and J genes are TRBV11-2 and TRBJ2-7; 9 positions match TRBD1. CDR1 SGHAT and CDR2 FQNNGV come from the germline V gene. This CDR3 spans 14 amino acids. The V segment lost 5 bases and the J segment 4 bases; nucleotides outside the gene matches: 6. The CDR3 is CASSLGQGLYEQYF. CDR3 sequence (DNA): TGTGCCAGCAGCCTGGGACAGGGCTTGTACGAGCAGTACTTC.

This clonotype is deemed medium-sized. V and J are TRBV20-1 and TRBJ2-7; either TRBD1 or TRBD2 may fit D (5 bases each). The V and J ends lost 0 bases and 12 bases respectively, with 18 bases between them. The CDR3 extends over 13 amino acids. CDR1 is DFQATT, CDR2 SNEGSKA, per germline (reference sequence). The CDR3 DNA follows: TGCAGTGCTAGAGATGGGGCCGGGGATGGATGGTACTTC. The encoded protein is CSARDGAGDGWYF.

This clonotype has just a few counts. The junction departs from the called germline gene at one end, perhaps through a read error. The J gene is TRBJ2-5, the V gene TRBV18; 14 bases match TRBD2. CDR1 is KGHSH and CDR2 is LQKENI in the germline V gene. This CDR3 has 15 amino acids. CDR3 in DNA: TGTGCCAGCTCCCCTCCGGGACTAGCGGGAGAGAGCCAGTACTTC. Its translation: CASSPPGLAGESQYF. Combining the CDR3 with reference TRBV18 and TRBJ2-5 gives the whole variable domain NAGVMQNPRHLVRRRGQEARLRCSPMKGHSHVYWYRQLPEEGLKFMVYLQKENIIDESGMPKERFSAEFPKEGPSILRIQQVVRGDSAAYFCASSPPGLAGESQYFGPGTRLLVL.

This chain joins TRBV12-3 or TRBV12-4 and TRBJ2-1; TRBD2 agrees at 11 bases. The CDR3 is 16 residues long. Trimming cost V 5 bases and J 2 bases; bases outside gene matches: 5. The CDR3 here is CASSVGLAGTYNEQFF. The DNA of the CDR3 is TGTGCCAGCAGTGTCGGACTAGCGGGTACCTACAATGAGCAGTTCTTC.

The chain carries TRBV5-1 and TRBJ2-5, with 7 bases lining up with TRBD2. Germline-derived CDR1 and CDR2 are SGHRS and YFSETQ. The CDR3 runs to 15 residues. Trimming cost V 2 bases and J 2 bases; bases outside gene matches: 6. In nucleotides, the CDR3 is TGCGCCAGCAGCTTATCGGGGAGGGTTCAAGAGACCCAGTACTTC. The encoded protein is CASSLSGRVQETQYF.

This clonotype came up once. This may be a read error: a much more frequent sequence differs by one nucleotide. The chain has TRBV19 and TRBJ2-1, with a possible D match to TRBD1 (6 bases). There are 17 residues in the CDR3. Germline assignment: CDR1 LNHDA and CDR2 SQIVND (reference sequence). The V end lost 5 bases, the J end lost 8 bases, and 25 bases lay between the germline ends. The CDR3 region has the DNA TGTGCCAGTAGTCAGGGGCGTACTGTCTCTGGGTTGGATGAGCAGTTCTTC. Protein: CASSQGRTVSGLDEQFF.

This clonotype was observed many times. The CDR3 spells CASSDTSGRPGRETQYF. In DNA form, the CDR3 reads TGTGCCAGCAGTGATACTAGCGGGAGGCCGGGGAGGGAGACCCAGTACTTC. This chain connects TRBV6-5 to TRBJ2-5, with 12 bases aligning to TRBD2. The V gene end was trimmed by 5 bases and the J gene end by 5 bases; junction bases not matched to a gene: 12. The CDR3 spans 17 residues. Germline V lookup: CDR1 MNHEY, CDR2 SVGAGI.

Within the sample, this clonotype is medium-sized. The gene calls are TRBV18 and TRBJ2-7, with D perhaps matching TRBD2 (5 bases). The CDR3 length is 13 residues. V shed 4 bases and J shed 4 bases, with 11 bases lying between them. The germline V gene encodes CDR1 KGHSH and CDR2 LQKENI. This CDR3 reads CASSLGLEYEQYV. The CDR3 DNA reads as TGTGCCAGCTCACTAGGACTGGAGTACGAGCAGTACGTC.

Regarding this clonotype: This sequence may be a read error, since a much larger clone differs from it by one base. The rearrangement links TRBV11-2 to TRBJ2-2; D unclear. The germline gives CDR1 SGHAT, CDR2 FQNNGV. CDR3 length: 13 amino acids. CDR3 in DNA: TGTGTCAGCAGCTTAGCAGGCACCGGGGAGCTGTTTTTT. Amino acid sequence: CVSSLAGTGELFF.

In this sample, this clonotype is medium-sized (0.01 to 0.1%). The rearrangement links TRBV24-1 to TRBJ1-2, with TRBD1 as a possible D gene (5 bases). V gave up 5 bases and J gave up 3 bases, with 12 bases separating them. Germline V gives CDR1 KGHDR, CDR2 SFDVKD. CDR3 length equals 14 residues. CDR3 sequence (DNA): TGTGCCACCAGTGGAATCGGGGCTGACTATGGCTACACCTTC. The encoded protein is CATSGIGADYGYTF.

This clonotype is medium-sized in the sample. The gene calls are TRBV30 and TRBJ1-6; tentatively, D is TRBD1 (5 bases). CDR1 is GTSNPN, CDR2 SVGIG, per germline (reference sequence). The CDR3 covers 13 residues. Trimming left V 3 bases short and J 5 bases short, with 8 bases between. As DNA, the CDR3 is TGTGCCTGGAGGCAGGACAATAATTCACCCCTCCACTTT. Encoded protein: CAWRQDNNSPLHF.

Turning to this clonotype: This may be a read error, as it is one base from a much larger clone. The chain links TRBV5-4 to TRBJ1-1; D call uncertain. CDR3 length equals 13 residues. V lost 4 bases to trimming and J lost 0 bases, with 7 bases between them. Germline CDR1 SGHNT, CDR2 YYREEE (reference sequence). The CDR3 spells CASSHPMNTEAFF. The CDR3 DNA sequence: TGTGCCAGCAGCCACCCTATGAACACTGAAGCTTTCTTT.

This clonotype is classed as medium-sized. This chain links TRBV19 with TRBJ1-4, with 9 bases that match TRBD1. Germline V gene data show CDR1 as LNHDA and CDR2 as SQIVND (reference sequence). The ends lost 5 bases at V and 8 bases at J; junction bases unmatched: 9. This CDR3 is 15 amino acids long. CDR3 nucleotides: TGTGCCAGTAGTCTCATAACAGGGGGCGTAGAAAAACTGTTTTTT. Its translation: CASSLITGGVEKLFF. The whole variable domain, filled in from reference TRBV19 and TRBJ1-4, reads DGGITQSPKYLFRKEGQNVTLSCEQNLNHDAMYWYRQDPGQGLRLIYYSQIVNDFQKGDIAEGYSVSREKKESFPLTVTSAQKNPTAFYLCASSLITGGVEKLFFGSGTQLSVL.